The rows below give T cell receptor beta chains drawn from one sample of a study of blood T cell repertoires in COVID-19. The data were produced by immunoSEQ multiplex PCR, yet TCRdb's version contains in-frame clones alone and is incomplete. The table has some 200,000 clones, 65% to 90% seen once; the top ten hold approximately 4.7%. Input material: PBMCs or T cells enriched from blood (not recorded which). Receptors originate from a woman aged 55 to 70 with acute COVID-19. CDR3s include the opening cysteine and the closing phenylalanine or tryptophan.

v_call	cdr3_aa
TRBV5-5	CASSPGQGKVKLFF
TRBV9	CASSGFRGLRFVVSDEQFF
TRBV7-9	CASSSGGRAVGTDTQYF
TRBV9	CASSVGQHRGYTF
TRBV7-9	CASSSGTSGLDEQFF
TRBV7-9	CASSLGPESGGKLFF
TRBV5-4	CASSLGQRGGAGELFF
TRBV5-6	CASSLVAGRVSEAFF
TRBV19	CASSIGQGGTDTQYF
TRBV18	CASSPAGEGKVEAFF
TRBV7-2	CASSPPQGWDTQYF
TRBV11-3	CASSLGFVGADGELFF
TRBV6-5	CASMAQGSTGELFF
TRBV4-1	CASSQEGAGDTEAFF
TRBV5-1	CASSLAGLAGGMETQYF
TRBV12-3/TRBV12-4	CASSLVGRELFF
TRBV6-5	CATIGGSYGYTF
TRBV15	CATSSSGIWTDTQYF
TRBV4-3	CASSQDRGTGEKLFF
TRBV27	CASSLGTFTDTQYF
TRBV19	CASTPQGGGGNSPLHF